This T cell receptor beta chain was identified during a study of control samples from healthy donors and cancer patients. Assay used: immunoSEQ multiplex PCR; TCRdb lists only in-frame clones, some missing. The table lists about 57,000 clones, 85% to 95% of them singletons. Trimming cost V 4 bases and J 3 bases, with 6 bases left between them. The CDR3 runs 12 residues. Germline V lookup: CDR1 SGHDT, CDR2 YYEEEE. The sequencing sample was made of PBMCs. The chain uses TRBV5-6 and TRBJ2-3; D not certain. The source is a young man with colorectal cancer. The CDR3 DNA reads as TGTGCCAGCAGCACCCTGACAGATACGCAGTATTTT. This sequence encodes CASSTLTDTQYF.